This TCR beta chain is from a study of cytomegalovirus exposure and HLA in healthy donors. Study-wide results and caveats: A later analysis appeared to link common viral pathogens to several of the most significant clusters. Associated with HLA alleles at 0.05 false discovery rate in a later analysis were 17,000 or so TCR beta sequences.

A note on this clone: Its antigen is as yet unknown.

Primers for the PCR totalled 60 Vbeta and 13 Jbeta. TCRdb's copy holds only in-frame clones and misses some; the assay was immunoSEQ multiplex PCR. The sample carries approximately 150,000 clones, about 80% recorded once. Trimming took off 5 bases at V and 5 bases at J, with 15 bases between the two ends. The CDR3 totals 15 residues. Germline V gives CDR1 PRHDT, CDR2 FYEKMQ (reference sequence). J is TRBJ1-4 and V is TRBV13; D possibly corresponds to TRBD1 (5 bases). This sequence originates from a woman aged 40 to 50 in good health and CMV-seronegative. Sequencing input: PBMCs. This chain's CDR3 is CASSGQPGMNEKLFF. The CDR3 nucleotides read TGTGCCAGCAGCGGGCAACCAGGGATGAATGAAAAACTGTTTTTT.